The clone carrying this TCR beta chain has more than one count but fewer than ten. These data come from a study of early T cells in non-severe SARS-CoV-2 infection. TCRdb re-called the 5' RACE reads through MiXCR, storing one row per CDR3 protein. The sample holds about 80,000 distinct CDR3 sequences; roughly 5.3% are singletons and the top ten take approximately 7%. Germline V CDR1 and CDR2: WSHSY, SAAADI. Deletions cut 0 bases from V and 3 bases from J, with 5 bases between. This CDR3 has 14 amino acids. The chain has TRBV10-2 and TRBJ1-4; the D is unclear. The sequences come from whole blood, collected at baseline. The clonotype originates from an adult who was a healthcare worker with PCR-confirmed SARS-CoV-2 infection or an uninfected control (not recorded which). CDR3 sequence reads: CASSESGSNEKLFF. DNA of the CDR3: TGCGCCAGCAGTGAGTCGGGGTCTAATGAAAAACTGTTTTTT.